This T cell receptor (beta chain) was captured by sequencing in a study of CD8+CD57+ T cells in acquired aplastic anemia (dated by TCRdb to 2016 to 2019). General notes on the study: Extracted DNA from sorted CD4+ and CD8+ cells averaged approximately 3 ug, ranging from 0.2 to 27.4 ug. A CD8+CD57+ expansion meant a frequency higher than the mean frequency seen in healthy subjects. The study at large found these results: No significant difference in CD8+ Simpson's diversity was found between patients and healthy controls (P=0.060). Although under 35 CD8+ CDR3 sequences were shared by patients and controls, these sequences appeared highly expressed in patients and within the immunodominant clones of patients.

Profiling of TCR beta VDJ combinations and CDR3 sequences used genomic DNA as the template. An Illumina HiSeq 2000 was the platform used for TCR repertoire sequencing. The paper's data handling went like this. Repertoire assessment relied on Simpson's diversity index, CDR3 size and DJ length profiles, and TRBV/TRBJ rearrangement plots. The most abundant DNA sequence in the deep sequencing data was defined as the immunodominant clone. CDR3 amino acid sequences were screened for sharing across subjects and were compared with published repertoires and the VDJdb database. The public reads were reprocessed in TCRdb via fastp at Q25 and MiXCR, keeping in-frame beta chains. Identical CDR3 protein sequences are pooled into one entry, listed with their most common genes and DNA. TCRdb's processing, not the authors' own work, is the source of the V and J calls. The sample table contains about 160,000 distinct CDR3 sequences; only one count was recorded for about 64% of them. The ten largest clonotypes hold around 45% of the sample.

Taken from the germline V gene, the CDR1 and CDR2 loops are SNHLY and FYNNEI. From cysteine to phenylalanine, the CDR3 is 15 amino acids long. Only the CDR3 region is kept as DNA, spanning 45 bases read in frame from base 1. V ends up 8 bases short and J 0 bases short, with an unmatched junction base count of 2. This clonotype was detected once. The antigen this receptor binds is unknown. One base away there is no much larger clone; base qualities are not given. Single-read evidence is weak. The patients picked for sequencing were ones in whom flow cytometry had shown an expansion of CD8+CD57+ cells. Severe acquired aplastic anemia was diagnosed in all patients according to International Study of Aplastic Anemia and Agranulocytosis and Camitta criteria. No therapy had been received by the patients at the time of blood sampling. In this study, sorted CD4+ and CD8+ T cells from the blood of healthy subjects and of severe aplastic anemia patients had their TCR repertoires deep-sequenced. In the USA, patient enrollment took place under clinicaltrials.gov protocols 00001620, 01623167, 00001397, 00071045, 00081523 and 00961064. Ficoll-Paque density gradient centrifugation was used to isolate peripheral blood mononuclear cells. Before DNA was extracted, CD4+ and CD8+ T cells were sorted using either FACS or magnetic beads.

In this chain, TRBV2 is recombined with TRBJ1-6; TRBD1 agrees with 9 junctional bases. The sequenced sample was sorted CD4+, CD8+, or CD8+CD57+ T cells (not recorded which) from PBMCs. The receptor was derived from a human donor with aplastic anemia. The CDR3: CASGDRDSYNSPLHF. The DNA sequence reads TGTGCCAGCGGGGACAGGGACTCCTATAATTCACCCCTCCACTTT.